This TCR beta chain was observed in a study of T-cell memory formation after mild COVID-19. Across the whole study: The TCR clusters were mostly specific to one donor.

This clonotype was counted once. The target antigen is unknown. Germline loops: CDR1 SGHRS, CDR2 YFSETQ. The germline V and J ends were trimmed by 0 bases and 4 bases, with 10 bases remaining between them. The CDR3 length is 14 residues. TCRdb itself ran the 5' RACE reads through MiXCR, one entry per CDR3 protein. The table lists about 430,000 distinct CDR3 sequences, roughly a quarter of them singletons, with around 9.5% in the top ten. The study's findings and limits: From day 15 to 85, contracting clones were balanced between CD4 and CD8, whereas later expanders leaned toward CD4+.

This receptor was identified in an adult woman who had mild COVID-19 (a few samples of this study predate the infection). Cell type and time point are not known. Material: PBMCs or a T cell subset sorted from them (not recorded which). The chain combines TRBV5-1 with TRBJ1-1, with D uncertain. The CDR3 region has the DNA TGCGCCAGCAGCTTGGCCGGGGATGCCACTGAAGCTTTCTTT. It codes for CASSLAGDATEAFF.